These 3 T cell receptor beta chains came from one sample sequenced in a study of blood T cell repertoires in COVID-19. Repertoires were generated with immunoSEQ multiplex PCR, while TCRdb's copy carries only in-frame clones and drops some. The repertoire holds 84,000 or so clones, with under 85% as singletons. Sequencing used peripheral blood. The receptors were gathered from a woman of 80 years or more with acute or convalescent COVID-19.

V and J are TRBV12-3 or TRBV12-4 and TRBJ2-1; TRBD2 matches 7 bases. With V trimmed by 4 bases and J by 5 bases, 2 bases remained unmatched. The CDR3 consists of 13 residues. The CDR3 sequence is CASSYGTNNEQFF. The CDR3 DNA sequence: TGTGCCAGCAGTTATGGGACTAACAATGAGCAGTTCTTC.

V is TRBV19 and J is TRBJ2-2, with D tentatively TRBD2 (6 bases). Germline V CDR1 and CDR2: LNHDA, SQIVND (reference sequence). The CDR3 covers 14 residues. V was clipped by 5 bases and J by 6 bases, with 13 bases between them. DNA for the CDR3: TGTGCCAGTAGTGGCGGGGTCGGGGCCGGGGAGCTGTTTTTT. This codes for CASSGGVGAGELFF.

The rearrangement uses TRBV14 and TRBJ1-2; 10 positions agree with TRBD1. With 4 bases clipped from V and 2 bases from J, the junction kept 4 bases outside the gene matches. Looked up from germline, CDR1 is SGHDN and CDR2 is FVKESK. The CDR3 loop spans 15 amino acids. The CDR3 here is CASSPGTGDNYGYTF. Here the CDR3 DNA reads TGTGCCAGCAGCCCCGGGACAGGGGACAACTATGGCTACACCTTC.